These 30 T cell receptor beta chains were all obtained from the same sample, sequenced in a study of cytomegalovirus exposure and HLA in healthy donors. Researchers ran the PCR with 60 Vbeta and 13 Jbeta primers. Clones were read by immunoSEQ multiplex PCR, and TCRdb kept only the in-frame ones, dropping some. In the table there are 100,000 to 150,000 clones, more than 65% of which are singletons. Sample: PBMCs. Receptor source: a woman aged 55-70 years in good health and CMV-seropositive.

In DNA form, the CDR3 reads TGTGCCAGTAGTATACTACGGGACAACTACAATGAGCAGTTCTTC. It specifies CASSILRDNYNEQFF. The rearrangement joins TRBV19 to TRBJ2-1, with D possibly matching TRBD1 (6 bases). The CDR3 length is 15 residues. CDR1 and CDR2 (germline): LNHDA, SQIVND (reference sequence). Trimming took off 2 bases at V and 3 bases at J, with 11 bases between the two ends.

V is TRBV6-1 and J is TRBJ2-3; weak D call: TRBD2 (5 bases). Germline CDR1 reads MNHNS; CDR2 reads SASEGT. This CDR3 region has 11 residues. The V and J ends lost 7 bases and 6 bases respectively, with 8 bases between them. This chain's CDR3 is CASIWEDTQYF. For the CDR3, the DNA is TGTGCCAGCATATGGGAGGATACGCAGTATTTT.

The chain combines TRBV2 with TRBJ1-4; weak D call: TRBD1 (6 bases). CDR1 is SNHLY and CDR2 is FYNNEI in the germline V gene. The V end was cut by 4 bases, the J end by 7 bases, with 16 bases between. The CDR3 totals 15 residues. Written as DNA, the CDR3 is TGTGCCAGCAGTGTGGTAGGGCAGGGGTTTGAAAAACTGTTTTTT. Protein sequence: CASSVVGQGFEKLFF.

Remarks on this clone: This specimen includes other DNA sequences encoding the same CDR3. The V gene is TRBV7-2, the J gene TRBJ1-1; D might be TRBD1 (5 bases). The CDR3 runs 13 residues. V shed 3 bases and J shed 1 base, with 6 bases lying between them. CDR1 and CDR2 from the germline V gene are SGHTA and FQGNSA. This CDR3 reads CASSFQGNTEAFF. CDR3 coding DNA: TGTGCCAGCAGCTTCCAGGGGAACACTGAAGCTTTCTTT.

V is TRBV6-5 and J is TRBJ1-1; D remains unclear. Germline CDR1 MNHEY, CDR2 SVGAGI. The ends were cut back, 0 bases at V and 0 bases at J, with 8 bases in the middle. CDR3 length equals 15 residues. In DNA, the CDR3 is TGTGCCAGCAGTTACTCGGCACAGATGAACACTGAAGCTTTCTTT. It translates to CASSYSAQMNTEAFF.

V usage is TRBV7-3 and J usage is TRBJ1-1; possible D gene TRBD1, 5 bases. V was cut by 0 bases and J by 0 bases, with 26 bases left in between. Germline CDR1 reads SGHTA; CDR2 reads FQGTGA. The length of the CDR3 is 21 residues. The CDR3: CASSLTGPRANALNMNTEAFF. DNA of the CDR3: TGTGCCAGCAGCTTAACGGGCCCCAGGGCAAACGCACTAAACATGAACACTGAAGCTTTCTTT.

This clone was seen only once. The V gene is TRBV30, the J gene TRBJ2-3; 13 bases line up with TRBD2. With V trimmed by 1 base and J by 3 bases, 7 bases remained unmatched. The CDR3 totals 17 residues. Germline assignment: CDR1 GTSNPN and CDR2 SVGIG (reference sequence). CDR3 bases: TGTGCCTGGAGTGGGACTAGCGGGAGTTCTACGACAGATACGCAGTATTTT. Translation gives CAWSGTSGSSTTDTQYF.

The rearrangement uses TRBV5-1 and TRBJ2-1; D is perhaps TRBD2 (6 bases). This CDR3 region has 14 residues. V gave up 1 base and J gave up 3 bases, with 8 bases separating them. CDR1 is SGHRS and CDR2 is YFSETQ in the germline V gene. This chain's CDR3 is CASSLTEGYNEQFF. The CDR3 DNA reads TGCGCCAGCAGCTTGACGGAGGGCTACAATGAGCAGTTCTTC. The variable domain in full, completed from reference TRBV5-1 and TRBJ2-1, reads KAGVTQTPRYLIKTRGQQVTLSCSPISGHRSVSWYQQTPGQGLQFLFEYFSETQRNKGNFPGRFSGRQFSNSRSEMNVSTLELGDSALYLCASSLTEGYNEQFFGPGTRLTVL.

The chain employs TRBV6-4 and TRBJ1-2; 7 bases fit TRBD1. Germline V gene sequence: CDR1 MRHNA, CDR2 SNTAGT. The ends lost 7 bases at V and 6 bases at J; junction bases unmatched: 5. CDR3 length: 12 residues. DNA for the CDR3: TGTGCCAGCAAGGGACAGTGGGATGGCTACACCTTC. Amino acid sequence: CASKGQWDGYTF.

The J gene is TRBJ2-1, the V gene TRBV7-9, with TRBD1 as a possible D gene (5 bases). The CDR3 loop spans 15 amino acids. The V end lost 2 bases, the J end lost 1 base, and 9 bases lay between the germline ends. Germline V gives CDR1 SEHNR, CDR2 FQNEAQ (reference sequence). The CDR3 region has the DNA TGTGCCAGCAGCTTATTGGGGCAATCCTACAATGAGCAGTTCTTC. Residues: CASSLLGQSYNEQFF.

This chain joins TRBV4-2 and TRBJ2-5; D remains unclear. Near its end, the DNA agrees better with TRBJ2-7, so the J call may be wrong. The CDR3 is 13 residues long. The germline gives CDR1 LGHNA, CDR2 YNFKEQ. The CDR3 here is CASSHAYDYEQYF. The DNA of the CDR3 is TGTGCCAGCAGCCACGCATATGACTACGAGCAGTACTTC.

The chain has TRBV7-2 and TRBJ2-5, with 11 nucleotides matching TRBD1. The CDR3 sequence is 16 residues long. The V gene end was trimmed by 5 bases and the J gene end by 1 base; junction bases not matched to a gene: 6. Germline V gene sequence: CDR1 SGHTA, CDR2 FQGNSA. CDR3 sequence: CASSPPGTGGQETQYF. The CDR3 nucleotides read TGTGCCAGCAGCCCGCCGGGGACAGGGGGCCAAGAGACCCAGTACTTC.

The genes are TRBV18 and TRBJ2-1, with D possibly being TRBD1 (6 bases). Germline V lookup: CDR1 KGHSH, CDR2 LQKENI. This CDR3 has 13 amino acids. V shed 6 bases and J shed 7 bases, with 13 bases lying between them. The chain's CDR3 is CASSSGTINEQFF. In nucleotides, the CDR3 is TGTGCCAGCTCGTCCGGGACAATTAATGAGCAGTTCTTC.

This chain connects TRBV30 to TRBJ2-7; a possible D gene is TRBD1 (5 bases). Trimming left V 7 bases short and J 4 bases short, with 11 bases between. Germline lookup yields CDR1 GTSNPN and CDR2 SVGIG (reference sequence). CDR3 size: 11 residues. CDR3 amino acids: CAYSQGYEQYF. The CDR3 DNA reads TGTGCCTACTCCCAGGGTTACGAGCAGTACTTC.

The chain joins TRBV18 to TRBJ2-1; 7 nucleotides align to TRBD1. V dropped 6 bases and J dropped 3; count of bases not matched to a gene: 5. In germline, CDR1 is KGHSH, CDR2 LQKENI. This CDR3 comprises 14 residues. This chain's CDR3 is CASSPGQNYNEQFF. CDR3 in DNA: TGTGCCAGCTCCCCGGGACAGAACTACAATGAGCAGTTCTTC.

To note about this clone: Other DNA variants within this sample encode the same CDR3. The chain is built from TRBV18 and TRBJ1-1; D uncertain. Per germline, CDR1 KGHSH and CDR2 LQKENI. The V end lost 1 base, the J end lost 1 base, and 7 bases lay between the germline ends. This CDR3 is built from 14 residues. The CDR3 region has the DNA TGTGCCAGCTCACCACTGAGAGGGAACACTGAAGCTTTCTTT. This codes for CASSPLRGNTEAFF.

Only a few counts were recorded for this clone. This chain connects TRBV5-1 to TRBJ2-1; 7 bases are shared with TRBD2. This CDR3 is built from 15 residues. CDR1 and CDR2 (germline): SGHRS, YFSETQ. Unmatched junction bases numbered 2, after V lost 0 bases and J lost 2 bases. Here the CDR3 reads CASSLASGAYNEQFF. Here the CDR3 DNA reads TGCGCCAGCAGCTTGGCTAGCGGAGCCTACAATGAGCAGTTCTTC.

The gene calls are TRBV7-6 and TRBJ2-7; D gene unclear. Germline assignment: CDR1 SGHVS and CDR2 FNYEAQ. The CDR3 extends over 14 amino acids. Between the trimmed V and J ends, which lost 1 base and 3 bases, there was a span of 10 bases. The DNA of the CDR3 is TGTGCCAGCAGCTTAGAACAGTACCACTACGAGCAGTACTTC. Translation gives CASSLEQYHYEQYF.

The J gene is TRBJ1-2, the V gene TRBV5-8, with unresolved D. Trimming cost V 0 bases and J 0 bases, with 6 bases left between them. The CDR3 has 14 residues. Germline V gene lookup returns CDR1 SGHTS and CDR2 YDEGEE. In nucleotides, the CDR3 is TGTGCCAGCAGCTTGGGGGCATCTAACTATGGCTACACCTTC. Translated: CASSLGASNYGYTF.

A single count supports this clone. The chain links TRBV9 to TRBJ2-2, with 9 bases matching TRBD2. This CDR3 has 18 residues. The junction had 8 bases not matched to a gene; V was cut back by 2 bases and J by 0 bases. Per the germline V gene, CDR1 is SGDLS and CDR2 is YYNGEE. The CDR3 DNA follows: TGTGCCAGCAGCGTGAGGGGTGGCGGGGGGGCGAACACCGGGGAGCTGTTTTTT. It yields the protein CASSVRGGGGANTGELFF.

V is TRBV18 and J is TRBJ1-1, with D perhaps TRBD1 (5 bases). CDR1 and CDR2 (germline): KGHSH, LQKENI. The CDR3 is 15 amino acids. Trimming removed 2 bases from V and 0 bases from J, with 10 bases in between. The CDR3: CASSPSEGMNTEAFF. The CDR3 nucleotides are TGTGCCAGCTCACCATCGGAGGGGATGAACACTGAAGCTTTCTTT.

The CDR3 loop reads CAWSVQGQGRMSNEKLFF. The CDR3, as DNA: TGTGCCTGGAGTGTACAGGGACAGGGGAGGATGTCTAATGAAAAACTGTTTTTT. The V gene is TRBV30, the J gene TRBJ1-4; 10 nucleotides align to TRBD1. CDR3 length equals 18 residues. Germline V gene sequence: CDR1 GTSNPN, CDR2 SVGIG (reference sequence). The ends lost 0 bases at V and 3 bases at J; junction bases unmatched: 10. Based on the CDR3 plus reference TRBV30 and TRBJ1-4, the full variable domain is SQTIHQWPATLVQPVGSPLSLECTVEGTSNPNLYWYRQAAGRGLQLLFYSVGIGQISSEVPQNLSASRPQDRQFILSSKKLLLSDSGFYLCAWSVQGQGRMSNEKLFFGSGTQLSVL.

This chain connects TRBV30 to TRBJ1-2; D is ambiguous. Trimming shortened V by 3 bases and J by 3 bases, and 23 bases separated the two germline ends. The CDR3 is 17 amino acids. CDR1 and CDR2 from the germline V gene are GTSNPN and SVGIG (reference sequence). CDR3 in DNA: TGTGCCTGGAGGTCCAAGATTAGCGGTGAACTTTACTATGGCTACACCTTC. This codes for CAWRSKISGELYYGYTF.

V and J are TRBV27 and TRBJ2-5, with no clear D. Trimming took 3 bases from V and 4 from J, leaving 9 bases between them. Germline V lookup: CDR1 MNHEY, CDR2 SMNVEV (reference sequence). This CDR3 is 13 amino acids long. The CDR3, as DNA: TGTGCCAGCAGTTTGTACTCGGGAGAGACCCAGTACTTC. Translated, it gives CASSLYSGETQYF.

CDR3 loop: CASSPGQEDEKLFF. The CDR3 region has the DNA TGTGCCAGCAGTCCGGGACAGGAGGATGAAAAACTGTTTTTT. This chain uses TRBV6-6 with TRBJ1-4; 8 bases line up with TRBD1. The germline V gene has CDR1 MNHNY and CDR2 SVGAGI (reference sequence). V lost 5 bases and J lost 6; bases outside the gene matches: 5. The CDR3 runs 14 residues.

This rearrangement joins TRBV10-3 to TRBJ2-1; possibly TRBD2 for D (7 bases). The germline CDR1 and CDR2 sequences are ENHRY and SYGVKD. There are 13 residues in the CDR3. Between the trimmed V and J ends, which lost 4 bases and 7 bases, there was a span of 11 bases. CDR3 in amino acids: CAISGGGRNEQFF. CDR3 nucleotides: TGTGCCATCAGTGGGGGGGGCCGGAATGAGCAGTTCTTC.

This clone was counted once. V gene TRBV5-5 combines with J gene TRBJ1-2; TRBD1 is a possible D gene (6 bases). CDR3 length: 15 amino acids. V lost 4 bases, J lost 4 bases, and 17 bases lay in between. Germline values: CDR1 SGHKS, CDR2 YYEKEE (reference sequence). CDR3 nucleotides: TGTGCCAGCAGCGACCAGACAGGAAACATCTATGGCTACACCTTC. Translated, it gives CASSDQTGNIYGYTF.

Only one count was recorded for this clone. This sequence joins TRBV9 and TRBJ2-1, with TRBD1 matching 10 bases. Germline CDR1 is SGDLS and CDR2 is YYNGEE. The J segment lost 7 bases and the V segment lost 5 bases, leaving 9 bases of the junction unmatched. This CDR3 has 15 residues. As DNA, the CDR3 is TGTGCCAGCAGTTACCGACAGGGGGCGGGGAATGAGCAGTTCTTC. Translation gives CASSYRQGAGNEQFF.

The chain combines TRBV7-2 with TRBJ2-3; TRBD2 agrees at 16 bases. The germline V gene has CDR1 SGHTA and CDR2 FQGNSA. The trim removed 2 bases at V and 2 bases at J, leaving 7 bases unmatched. This CDR3 comprises 19 residues. This CDR3 reads CASSLFPGLAGGYTDTQYF. Here the CDR3 DNA reads TGTGCCAGCAGCTTATTCCCGGGACTAGCGGGGGGGTACACAGATACGCAGTATTTT.

This rearrangement joins TRBV18 to TRBJ1-3; D unresolved. Trimming stripped 3 bases from V and 10 bases from J, with 13 bases between. This CDR3 is 13 amino acids long. Germline loops: CDR1 KGHSH, CDR2 LQKENI. The CDR3, as DNA: TGTGCCAGCTCACCCTCCAAACCGGGGACCATATATTTT. The encoded protein is CASSPSKPGTIYF. Full variable domain (missing parts from reference TRBV18 and TRBJ1-3): NAGVMQNPRHLVRRRGQEARLRCSPMKGHSHVYWYRQLPEEGLKFMVYLQKENIIDESGMPKERFSAEFPKEGPSILRIQQVVRGDSAAYFCASSPSKPGTIYFGEGSWLTVV.